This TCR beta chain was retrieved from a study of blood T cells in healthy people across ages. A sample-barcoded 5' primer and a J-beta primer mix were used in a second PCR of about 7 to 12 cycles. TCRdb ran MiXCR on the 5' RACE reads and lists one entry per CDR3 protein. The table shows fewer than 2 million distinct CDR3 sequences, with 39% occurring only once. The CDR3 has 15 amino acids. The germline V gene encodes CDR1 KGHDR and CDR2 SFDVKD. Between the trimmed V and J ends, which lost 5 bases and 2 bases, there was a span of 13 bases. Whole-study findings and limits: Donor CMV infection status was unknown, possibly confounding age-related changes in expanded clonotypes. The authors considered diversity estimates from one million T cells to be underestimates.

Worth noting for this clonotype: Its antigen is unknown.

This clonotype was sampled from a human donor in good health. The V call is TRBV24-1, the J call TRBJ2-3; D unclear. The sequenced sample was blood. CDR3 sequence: CATSATGYITDTQYF. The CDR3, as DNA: TGTGCCACCAGTGCCACTGGATACATCACAGATACGCAGTATTTT.